This TCR beta chain was profiled in a study of identical twins. TCRdb redid the calling of the 5' RACE reads with MiXCR, one entry per CDR3 protein. The sample has approximately 890,000 distinct CDR3 sequences, approximately 13% seen once. With 2 bases removed from V and 6 bases from J, the gap between germline ends came to 4 bases. The CDR3 has 12 amino acids. Germline assignment: CDR1 MNHEY and CDR2 SVGEGT. Overall study results and limits: Possibly, invariant MAIT and iNKT cells partly confounded zero-insertion analyses. Monozygotic twins shared more out-of-frame TCR alpha than recombination models predicted. Abundant beta clonotypes from cord blood bore fewer insertions; memory repertoires lacked this pattern.

Of note for this clonotype: Its target is unknown.

These data were also filed under a second study, of yellow fever vaccine responses in identical twins. From that second work: The T cell response to vaccination in identical twins was reportedly partly convergent and partly personalized.

Material: PBMCs. The chain combines TRBV6-2 or TRBV6-3 with TRBJ2-2; D is undetermined. The origin of this receptor is a woman aged 18-29 years in good health. This chain's CDR3 is CASSYRSGELFF. CDR3 nucleotide sequence: TGTGCCAGCAGTTACCGCTCCGGGGAGCTGTTTTTT.